The rows below give T cell receptor beta chains drawn from one sample of a study of graft-versus-host responses after intestinal transplantation. The data were produced by immunoSEQ multiplex PCR, yet TCRdb's version contains in-frame clones alone and is incomplete. The sample lists under 150,000 clones; approximately 96% were seen once. What these receptors recognize is not known. The sample in question was unstimulated CD8+ T cells sorted from spleen or lymph node cells, obtained before intestinal transplant. The receptors originated from a human donor who received an intestinal transplant. Both conserved end residues are part of each CDR3. Fields, in order: clone size, J gene, D gene, V gene, CDR3 protein, CDR3 DNA. The D gene is left open where the match is weak. The listing skips clone size in some rows; elsewhere it reads once, few, many or a size class.

. | TRBJ2-1 | TRBD2 | TRBV9 | CASSVYYRLADNEQFF | TGTGCCAGCAGCGTATATTATCGGCTAGCGGACAATGAGCAGTTCTTC
. | TRBJ2-7 | TRBD2 | TRBV10-3 | CAIRASGTRPYEQYF | TGTGCCATCAGAGCTAGCGGGACAAGGCCGTACGAGCAGTACTTC
. | TRBJ2-7 | . | TRBV5-4 | CASSHDLRQGETYEQYF | TGTGCCAGCAGCCACGATTTACGCCAGGGTGAGACCTACGAGCAGTACTTC
. | TRBJ2-1 | . | TRBV5-4 | CAIRGNNEQFF | TGTGCCATTCGGGGTAACAATGAGCAGTTCTTC
. | TRBJ2-5 | . | TRBV15 | CATSSFGAEETQYF | TGTGCCACCAGCAGCTTTGGAGCGGAAGAGACCCAGTACTTC
. | TRBJ1-2 | TRBD1 | TRBV19 | CASSGTGPLGYTF | TGTGCCAGTAGTGGGACAGGGCCCCTAGGCTACACCTTC
. | TRBJ2-5 | . | TRBV25-1 | CASSDRLQTWETQYF | TGTGCCAGCAGTGACCGACTCCAAACCTGGGAGACCCAGTACTTC
once | TRBJ2-1 | TRBD2 | TRBV28 | CASSFLTSGSSYNEQFF | TGTGCCAGCAGTTTCCTGACTAGCGGGAGCTCCTACAATGAGCAGTTCTTC
. | TRBJ2-7 | . | TRBV6-1 | CASSGETGSPNYEQYF | TGTGCCAGCAGTGGGGAAACCGGGTCGCCAAACTACGAGCAGTACTTC
. | TRBJ2-7 | TRBD1 | TRBV12-5 | CASGHGTAYEQYF | TGTGCTAGTGGTCACGGGACAGCCTACGAGCAGTACTTC
. | TRBJ2-3 | TRBD2 | TRBV5-6 | CASSLEASGRRDTQYF | TGTGCCAGCAGCTTGGAGGCTAGCGGGAGGCGGGATACGCAGTATTTT
. | TRBJ2-2 | TRBD2 | TRBV4-3 | CASSQDPSGSYTGELFF | TGCGCCAGCAGCCAAGACCCGAGCGGGAGTTACACCGGGGAGCTGTTTTTT
. | TRBJ2-1 | . | TRBV5-8 | CASSLAEKNNEQFF | TGTGCCAGCAGCTTGGCCGAGAAGAACAATGAGCAGTTCTTC
. | TRBJ2-7 | . | TRBV29-1 | CSVINRDGSPGEQYF | TGCAGCGTTATCAATAGGGACGGGAGCCCGGGAGAGCAGTACTTC
. | TRBJ2-7 | TRBD2 | TRBV7-8 | CASSQRGAGGLHEQYF | TGTGCCAGCAGCCAAAGGGGAGCGGGAGGGCTCCACGAGCAGTACTTC
. | TRBJ2-1 | . | TRBV4-2 | CASSQDLVSTLSYNEQFF | TGTGCCAGCAGCCAAGACCTGGTCTCCACTCTCTCCTACAATGAGCAGTTCTTC
. | TRBJ2-1 | . | TRBV7-9 | CASSLTGEQFF | TGTGCCAGCAGCTTAACCGGTGAGCAGTTCTTC
. | TRBJ2-3 | . | TRBV27 | CASSWWESTDTQYF | TGTGCCAGCAGTTGGTGGGAGAGCACAGATACGCAGTATTTT
. | TRBJ2-7 | . | TRBV5-1 | CASSLTQTPYEQYF | TGCGCCAGCAGCTTGACACAAACACCTTACGAGCAGTACTTC
. | TRBJ2-3 | . | TRBV27 | CASSSRDTQYF | TGTGCCAGCAGCTCGCGAGATACGCAGTATTTT
once | TRBJ2-1 | . | TRBV2 | CASSMAGRATDNEQFF | TGTGCCAGCAGTATGGCGGGACGGGCTACGGACAATGAGCAGTTCTTC
few | TRBJ2-1 | TRBD1 | TRBV2 | CASRGTGTIDEQFF | TGTGCCAGCAGAGGGACAGGGACTATCGATGAGCAGTTCTTC
. | TRBJ1-3 | TRBD1 | TRBV9 | CASSLTDRGSGNTIYF | TGTGCCAGCAGCCTCACGGACAGGGGATCTGGAAACACCATATATTTT
. | TRBJ1-1 | . | TRBV20-1 | CSDGVGTEAFF | TGCAGTGACGGGGTGGGCACTGAAGCTTTCTTT
. | TRBJ2-7 | . | TRBV2 | CASREGTDEQYF | TGTGCCAGCAGAGAGGGGACGGACGAGCAGTACTTC
. | TRBJ2-7 | TRBD1 | TRBV28 | CASSLDREAYEQYF | TGTGCCAGCAGTCTGGACAGGGAGGCCTACGAGCAGTACTTC
. | TRBJ2-1 | TRBD2 | TRBV28 | CASSLGLAGDNEQFF | TGTGCCAGCAGTTTAGGACTAGCGGGAGATAATGAGCAGTTCTTC
. | TRBJ2-1 | TRBD2 | TRBV7-7 | CASSLGAGERSYNEQFF | TGTGCCAGCAGCTTAGGTGCGGGGGAAAGGTCCTACAATGAGCAGTTCTTC
medium-sized | TRBJ2-1 | . | TRBV28 | CASSYRVFSYNEQFF | TGTGCCAGCAGTTATAGGGTGTTCTCCTACAATGAGCAGTTCTTC
. | TRBJ2-1 | TRBD1 | TRBV15 | CATSRVRTGSFVNSYNEQFF | TGTGCCACCAGCAGGGTCCGGACAGGGAGCTTCGTAAACTCCTACAATGAGCAGTTCTTC
. | TRBJ2-3 | . | TRBV4-3 | CASSQDFPGSGTDTQYF | TGCGCCAGCAGCCAAGATTTTCCAGGGTCTGGCACAGATACGCAGTATTTT
. | TRBJ1-2 | . | TRBV28 | CASSFSGRLNF | TGTGCCAGCAGTTTCTCAGGCAGACTGAACTTC
. | TRBJ2-3 | . | TRBV28 | CASSPNLAGPVDTQYF | TGTGCCAGCAGCCCTAACCTAGCCGGCCCGGTCGATACGCAGTATTTT
. | TRBJ2-7 | . | TRBV29-1 | CSVEGLRGIEGQSYEQYF | TGCAGCGTTGAAGGTCTCCGGGGGATCGAGGGACAGTCCTACGAGCAGTACTTC
. | TRBJ2-1 | TRBD2 | TRBV30 | CAWSGASGRHEQFF | TGTGCCTGGAGCGGGGCTAGCGGGAGACATGAGCAGTTCTTC
. | TRBJ2-7 | TRBD1 | TRBV28 | CASSFGTGFAYEQYF | TGTGCCAGCAGTTTCGGGACAGGGTTTGCCTACGAGCAGTACTTC
few | TRBJ1-1 | . | TRBV10-2 | CASTRSQEENEAFF | TGCGCCAGCACCCGATCGCAGGAGGAGAATGAAGCTTTCTTT
. | TRBJ2-1 | TRBD1 | TRBV28 | CASTDRGHNEQFF | TGTGCCAGCACGGACAGGGGTCACAATGAGCAGTTCTTC
. | TRBJ2-7 | TRBD2 | TRBV9 | CASSVDQAGDLPSYEQYF | TGTGCCAGCAGCGTAGATCAAGCGGGAGATTTGCCCTCCTACGAGCAGTACTTC
. | TRBJ2-5 | . | TRBV5-6 | CASSYGTGKETQYF | TGTGCCAGCAGCTATGGGACTGGCAAGGAGACCCAGTACTTC
. | TRBJ2-1 | TRBD2 | TRBV7-3 | CASSHGLAGAVGQFF | TGTGCCAGCAGCCACGGACTAGCGGGAGCGGTGGGGCAGTTCTTC
. | TRBJ1-2 | TRBD1 | TRBV4-3 | CASSQEVTGFGYGYTF | TGCGCCAGCAGCCAGGAGGTGACAGGGTTCGGCTATGGCTACACCTTC
. | TRBJ2-1 | . | TRBV7-6 | CASSFTDGNEQFF | TGTGCCAGCAGCTTTACAGACGGCAATGAGCAGTTCTTC
. | TRBJ2-3 | . | TRBV4-1 | CASSQGGPRYF | TGCGCCAGCAGCCAAGGTGGCCCCAGGTATTTT
. | TRBJ2-7 | TRBD1 | TRBV7-2 | CASSTDRGSSYEQYF | TGTGCCAGCAGCACCGACAGGGGGTCTTCCTACGAGCAGTACTTC
. | TRBJ2-3 | . | TRBV9 | CASSSGVTDTQYF | TGTGCCAGCAGCTCCGGGGTCACAGATACGCAGTATTTT
. | TRBJ1-4 | . | TRBV2 | CASIHRDTPNEKLFF | TGTGCCAGCATCCATCGGGACACCCCTAATGAAAAACTGTTTTTT
. | TRBJ1-2 | . | TRBV7-8 | CASSTGQKAYGYTF | TGTGCCAGCAGCACAGGACAGAAAGCCTATGGCTACACCTTC
. | TRBJ2-2 | . | TRBV13 | CASSLSGNTGELFF | TGTGCCAGCAGCTTATCAGGGAACACCGGGGAGCTGTTTTTT
. | TRBJ2-7 | . | TRBV27 | CASSLRVSDLSYEQYF | TGTGCCAGCAGTTTACGGGTCTCGGATCTCTCCTACGAGCAGTACTTC
. | TRBJ1-5 | . | TRBV4-1 | CASSQDPGVSHQPQHF | TGCGCCAGCAGCCAAGATCCGGGGGTATCACATCAGCCCCAGCATTTT
. | TRBJ1-2 | . | TRBV11-1 | CASSSGDGYTF | TGTGCCAGCAGCTCTGGAGATGGCTACACCTTC
. | TRBJ1-6 | . | TRBV30 | CAWSEGHYNSPLHF | TGTGCCTGGAGTGAAGGGCACTATAATTCACCCCTCCACTTT